Each of the 17 T cell receptor beta chains below was sequenced from the same sample in a study of cytomegalovirus exposure and HLA in healthy donors. Amplification used 60 Vbeta primers and 13 Jbeta primers. Method: immunoSEQ multiplex PCR; TCRdb's copy keeps in-frame clones and lacks some. The sample contains 95,000 to 150,000 clones, roughly 78% of which appear only once. Sample: PBMCs. The receptors here all came from a man aged 25 to 45 in good health and CMV-seropositive.

V and J are TRBV6-5 and TRBJ2-3, with 15 bases lining up with TRBD2. Germline values: CDR1 MNHEY, CDR2 SVGAGI. The CDR3 is 15 residues long. V lost 5 bases to trimming and J lost 5 bases; unmatched junction nucleotides: 2. CDR3 DNA: TGTGCCAGCAGTGGACTAGCGGGAGGGGTAGATACGCAGTATTTT. Protein product: CASSGLAGGVDTQYF.

The chain has TRBV5-1 and TRBJ1-1, with TRBD1 matching over 8 bases. The germline V gene has CDR1 SGHRS and CDR2 YFSETQ. The CDR3 is made up of 15 amino acids. Trimming cost V 3 bases and J 1 base; bases outside gene matches: 5. In DNA form, the CDR3 reads TGCGCCAGCAGCTCAACAGGGGGGGGGAACACTGAAGCTTTCTTT. Translating it yields CASSSTGGGNTEAFF.

In nucleotides, the CDR3 is TGTGCCAGCAGCCCCACAGGGGCGGGCACCGGGGAGCTGTTTTTT. This sequence encodes CASSPTGAGTGELFF. The rearrangement joins TRBV7-6 to TRBJ2-2; 7 bases line up with TRBD1. In germline, CDR1 is SGHVS, CDR2 FNYEAQ. J lost 4 bases, V lost 5 bases, and 7 bases had no gene match. The CDR3 consists of 15 residues.

The sample holds a few counts of this clone. V and J are TRBV15 and TRBJ2-1, with 9 positions matching TRBD1. CDR1 and CDR2 (germline): LNHNV, YYDKDF (reference sequence). The trim removed 4 bases at V and 6 bases at J, leaving 4 bases unmatched. The CDR3 has 14 residues. The CDR3 loop reads CATSIGTGSNEQFF. The CDR3, as DNA: TGTGCCACCAGCATCGGGACAGGGTCCAATGAGCAGTTCTTC.

The chain is built from TRBV7-3 and TRBJ2-1; D remains ambiguous. Between the trimmed V and J ends, which lost 2 bases and 0 bases, there was a span of 11 bases. CDR1 and CDR2 from the germline V gene are SGHTA and FQGTGA. The CDR3 consists of 16 residues. The CDR3 protein is CASSLGPTSSYNEQFF. The CDR3, as DNA: TGTGCCAGCAGCTTAGGGCCTACGAGCTCCTACAATGAGCAGTTCTTC.

V usage is TRBV5-4 and J usage is TRBJ1-1; weak D call: TRBD1 (5 bases). The CDR3 is made up of 13 amino acids. Trimming left V 3 bases short and J 0 bases short, with 6 bases between. Germline V gene lookup returns CDR1 SGHNT and CDR2 YYREEE (reference sequence). CDR3 in amino acids: CASSWTMNTEAFF. CDR3 nucleotide sequence: TGTGCCAGCAGCTGGACAATGAACACTGAAGCTTTCTTT.

This chain uses TRBV29-1 with TRBJ2-1; tentative D call: TRBD2 (5 bases). V gave up 3 bases and J gave up 3 bases, with 9 bases separating them. The CDR3 totals 13 residues. Looked up from germline, CDR1 is SQVTM and CDR2 is ANQGSEA. CDR3 protein: CSVEYGNYNEQFF. DNA of the CDR3: TGCAGCGTTGAGTACGGGAACTACAATGAGCAGTTCTTC.

This clone came up a few times. The chain joins TRBV5-1 to TRBJ2-3; 10 nucleotides line up with TRBD1. The ends lost 4 bases at V and 6 bases at J; junction bases unmatched: 8. The germline V gene encodes CDR1 SGHRS and CDR2 YFSETQ. This CDR3 is 15 amino acids long. CDR3 residues: CASSPTGQGWDTQYF. The CDR3 nucleotides read TGCGCCAGCAGCCCCACGGGACAGGGGTGGGATACGCAGTATTTT.

A few counts support this clone. This chain joins TRBV7-9 and TRBJ2-5; 9 nucleotides align to TRBD1. The J segment lost 1 base and the V segment lost 1 base, leaving 10 bases of the junction unmatched. CDR3 length: 18 residues. Germline assignment: CDR1 SEHNR and CDR2 FQNEAQ (reference sequence). CDR3 nucleotides: TGTGCCAGCAGCTTAGGAGGGCGGGACAGGGATTCCCAAGAGACCCAGTACTTC. It encodes CASSLGGRDRDSQETQYF. Combining the CDR3 with reference TRBV7-9 and TRBJ2-5 gives the whole variable domain DTGVSQNPRHKITKRGQNVTFRCDPISEHNRLYWYRQTLGQGPEFLTYFQNEAQLEKSRLLSDRFSAERPKGSFSTLEIQRTEQGDSAMYLCASSLGGRDRDSQETQYFGPGTRLLVL.

The V gene is TRBV7-8, the J gene TRBJ2-7; 7 nucleotides agree with TRBD2. V gave up 0 bases and J gave up 1 base; unmatched junction bases: 6. CDR1 is SGHVS, CDR2 FQNEAQ, per germline. The CDR3 totals 16 residues. CDR3 in amino acids: CASSLAATSVSYEQYF. The CDR3 DNA reads as TGTGCCAGCAGCTTAGCCGCAACTAGCGTATCCTACGAGCAGTACTTC.

This clone was seen a few times. The chain uses TRBV19 and TRBJ2-5; 8 bases map to TRBD2. The V segment lost 6 bases and the J segment 1 base; nucleotides outside the gene matches: 7. Germline V CDR1 and CDR2: LNHDA, SQIVND (reference sequence). This CDR3 is 15 amino acids long. The CDR3 DNA sequence: TGTGCCAGTAGACTCACTAGCGGAGCCCAAGAGACCCAGTACTTC. It yields the protein CASRLTSGAQETQYF.

The chain couples TRBV18 to TRBJ2-7, with 7 bases that match TRBD1. Per germline, CDR1 KGHSH and CDR2 LQKENI. V shed 3 bases and J 3 bases; nucleotides not matched to a gene: 14. This CDR3 spans 17 amino acids. DNA for the CDR3: TGTGCCAGCTCACCCATCCCCCTTACAGGGGTTAGCTACGAGCAGTACTTC. Its translation: CASSPIPLTGVSYEQYF.

The V gene is TRBV9, the J gene TRBJ1-2; D may be TRBD1 (5 bases). Germline CDR1 and CDR2: SGDLS and YYNGEE. This CDR3 region has 12 residues. V was shortened by 7 bases and J by 3 bases, with 10 bases between the two germline ends. Here the CDR3 reads CASRGSHYGYTF. CDR3 DNA sequence: TGTGCCAGCCGGGGGAGTCACTATGGCTACACCTTC.

The gene calls are TRBV7-9 and TRBJ1-5; D is uncertain. From germline, CDR1 is SEHNR and CDR2 FQNEAQ (reference sequence). V was shortened by 1 base and J by 9 bases, with 10 bases between the two germline ends. The CDR3 covers 13 residues. CDR3 amino acids: CASSLEGVRPQHF. For the CDR3, the DNA is TGTGCCAGCAGCTTAGAGGGAGTAAGGCCCCAGCATTTT.

The V and J genes are TRBV19 and TRBJ1-5, with 7 positions matching TRBD1. The CDR3 covers 15 residues. The germline V gene encodes CDR1 LNHDA and CDR2 SQIVND (reference sequence). J lost 2 bases, V lost 9 bases, and 10 bases had no gene match. Here the CDR3 reads CASRLYRGGNQPQHF. CDR3 bases: TGTGCCAGCAGACTTTACAGGGGCGGCAATCAGCCCCAGCATTTT.

The chain recombines TRBV30 with TRBJ2-3; D is possibly TRBD2 (5 bases). The length of the CDR3 is 13 residues. Germline values: CDR1 GTSNPN, CDR2 SVGIG (reference sequence). The V end lost 0 bases, the J end lost 2 bases, and 6 bases lay between the germline ends. CDR3 sequence: CAWSVRDTDTQYF. The DNA of the CDR3 is TGTGCCTGGAGTGTACGGGACACAGATACGCAGTATTTT.

This clone came up a few times. For the CDR3, the DNA is TGTGCCAGCAGTGAACTAACGGGAAAGACCGGGGAGCTGTTTTTT. Protein product: CASSELTGKTGELFF. The V gene is TRBV25-1, the J gene TRBJ2-2; the D gene is possibly TRBD2 (5 bases). Between the trimmed V and J ends, which lost 2 bases and 5 bases, there was a span of 12 bases. Looked up from germline, CDR1 is MGHDK and CDR2 is SYGVNS. CDR3 length: 15 residues.